These T cell receptor beta chains were read from a single sample in a study of T-cell reconstitution after alpha-beta-depleted transplantation in children. TCRdb re-called the PCR reads through MiXCR, storing one row per CDR3 protein. The data contain a few hundred thousand distinct CDR3 sequences, 25% to 30% of them seen just once; the ten biggest clones take up 36%. The sequencing used PBMCs, collected before TCRalphabeta/CD19-depleted stem cell transplant. These receptors were obtained from a boy under three years old with Wiskott-Aldrich syndrome, due to receive a stem cell transplant. CDR3s include the opening cysteine and the closing phenylalanine or tryptophan. D genes are given only for firm matches. Size tells how often a clone was seen (once, few, many) or the class of an expanded clone, and some rows leave it out.

D gene	J gene	clone size	V gene	CDR3 DNA	CDR3 protein
TRBD1	TRBJ2-7	-	TRBV7-2	TGTGCCAGCAGCCCCGGGACAGGGGTGAGCGAGCAGTACTTC	CASSPGTGVSEQYF
-	TRBJ1-2	-	TRBV23-1	TGCGCCAGCAGTTCCATTTTAAGGGTTATTTATGGCTACACCTTC	CASSSILRVIYGYTF
-	TRBJ2-1	-	TRBV20-1	TGCAGTGCTGCCGGGACCAAAAGCTCCTACAATGAGCAGTTCTTC	CSAAGTKSSYNEQFF
TRBD2	TRBJ2-2	-	TRBV9	TGTGCCAGCAGCGCACACTCTAGCGGGAGGGCCCAAGGCACCGGGGAGCTGTTTTTT	CASSAHSSGRAQGTGELFF
-	TRBJ2-2	-	TRBV27	TGTGCCAGCACGATAGCGTGGGGATTTAACACCGGGGAGCTGTTTTTT	CASTIAWGFNTGELFF
TRBD2	TRBJ2-7	-	TRBV2	TGTGCCAGCAGGGAACTGACTAGCGGGGGCCCTGGGGAGCAGTACTTC	CASRELTSGGPGEQYF
TRBD1	TRBJ1-1	few	TRBV5-1	TGCGCCAGCAGCCTACGGACAGGGAATGTCGACACTGAAGCTTTCTTT	CASSLRTGNVDTEAFF
-	TRBJ1-4	-	TRBV20-1	TGCAGGGGGTCAGGAGGTGAAAAACTGTTTTTT	CRGSGGEKLFF
TRBD1	TRBJ2-5	few	TRBV12-3/TRBV12-4	TGTGCCAGCAGATCAAGGGGGCTGACGGGAGAGACCCAGTACTTC	CASRSRGLTGETQYF
-	TRBJ2-1	few	TRBV5-1	TGCGCCAGCAGGATCGTCGGTGGCGATGAGCAGTTCTTC	CASRIVGGDEQFF
-	TRBJ2-7	once	TRBV5-4	TGTGCCAGCAGCTACGGGCTCATCTACGAGCAGTACTTC	CASSYGLIYEQYF
TRBD1	TRBJ1-5	-	TRBV7-2	TGTGCCAGCAGGGGGGGAGGGGGCGCAAGTCAGCCCCAGCATTTT	CASRGGGGASQPQHF
-	TRBJ1-2	-	TRBV5-1	TGCGCCAGCAGCTTGGAAGGGAATGATGGCTACACCTTC	CASSLEGNDGYTF
TRBD2	TRBJ2-3	-	TRBV2	TGTGCCAGCAGTTTAGCGGGAATAATTACAGATACGCAGTATTTT	CASSLAGIITDTQYF
-	TRBJ2-5	-	TRBV20-1	TGCAGTGCCCAACAGGGTCAAGAGACCCAGTACTTC	CSAQQGQETQYF
TRBD2	TRBJ2-7	-	TRBV12-3/TRBV12-4	TGTGCCAGCAGTCCATCGCCTAGCGGGATAACCTACGAGCAGTACTTC	CASSPSPSGITYEQYF